This T cell receptor (beta chain) came from a study of molecular identifiers for immune sequencing clone quantification. Turning to the study itself: Naive CD8 cell RNA, from approximately 20,000 or 100,000 cells, was split five ways in replicates, with four sequenced.

A CD8+CD4-CCR7+CD45RA+ phenotype served as the sorting definition for naive CD8 T cells. TCRdb reprocessed the PCR reads with MiXCR, giving one entry per CDR3 protein. The data hold about 510,000 distinct CDR3 sequences, with about 22% observed a single time. Overall study results and limits: Sizes of highly expanded clones could be underestimated through identical TCRs sharing a barcode. For effector cells, clones above 20 RNA copies held over 98% of molecules; for naive cells, under 1%.

A few counts support this clonotype. What it binds is not known. The CDR3 contains 13 residues. CDR1 and CDR2 from the germline V gene are PRHDT and FYEKMQ (reference sequence). The J segment lost 11 bases and the V segment lost 0 bases, leaving 6 bases of the junction unmatched. The sample comprised naive CD8+ T cells from blood, with Jurkat cell RNA spiked in. Subset described: FACS-sorted CD8+CD4-CCR7+CD45RA+ naive T cells. The receptor comes from a human donor in good health. Some libraries in this study had Jurkat cell RNA spiked in. The chain carries TRBV13 and TRBJ1-1; 7 nucleotides line up with TRBD1. CDR3 nucleotides: TGTGCCAGCAGCTTAGGGGACAGGTTCGAGGCTTTCTTT. Translating gives CASSLGDRFEAFF. Complete variable domain (other parts from reference TRBV13 and TRBJ1-1): AAGVIQSPRHLIKEKRETATLKCYPIPRHDTVYWYQQGPGQDPQFLISFYEKMQSDKGSIPDRFSAQQFSDYHSELNMSSLELGDSALYFCASSLGDRFEAFFGQGTRLTVV.